This T cell receptor beta chain was observed in a study of blood T cell repertoires in COVID-19. Turning to the study itself: Cohort 3 donors were reported recovered after two negative PCRs, clearance, or symptom resolution. Acute and convalescent COVID-19 specimens originated in the United States, Italy and Spain.

Deletions cut 5 bases from V and 7 bases from J, with 12 bases between. Germline loops: CDR1 MNHEY, CDR2 SMNVEV (reference sequence). The CDR3 has 13 residues. As originally analysed: The assay estimated nucleated cells by amplifying reference gene primers. Libraries were prepared by immunoSEQ multiplex PCR; TCRdb keeps only in-frame clonotypes and omits some of them. V, J and clone size reflect that table, while D and trimming were determined from the DNA. The sample contains approximately 360,000 clones, 80% to 90% of which appear only once. This chain joins TRBV27 and TRBJ1-5; D possibly corresponds to TRBD1 (5 bases). The TCR originated in a man between 35 and 55 years old in a cohort exposed to, infected with or recovered from COVID-19 (not recorded which). Sequencing was performed on PBMCs or T cells enriched from blood (not recorded which). In nucleotides, the CDR3 is TGTGCCAGCAGTCCCATGGGGGGACAGCCCCAGCATTTT. It specifies CASSPMGGQPQHF.